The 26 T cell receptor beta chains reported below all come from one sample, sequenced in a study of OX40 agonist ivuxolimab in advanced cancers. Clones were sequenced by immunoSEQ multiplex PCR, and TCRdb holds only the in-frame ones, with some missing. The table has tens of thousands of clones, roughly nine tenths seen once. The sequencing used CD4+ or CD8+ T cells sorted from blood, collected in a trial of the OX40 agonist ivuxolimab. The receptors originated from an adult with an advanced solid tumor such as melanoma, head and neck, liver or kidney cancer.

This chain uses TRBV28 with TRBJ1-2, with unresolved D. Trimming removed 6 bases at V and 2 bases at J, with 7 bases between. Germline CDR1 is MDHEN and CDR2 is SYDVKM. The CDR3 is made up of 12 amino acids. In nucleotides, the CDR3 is TGTGCCAGCAGGACCATAAACTATGGCTACACCTTC. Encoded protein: CASRTINYGYTF.

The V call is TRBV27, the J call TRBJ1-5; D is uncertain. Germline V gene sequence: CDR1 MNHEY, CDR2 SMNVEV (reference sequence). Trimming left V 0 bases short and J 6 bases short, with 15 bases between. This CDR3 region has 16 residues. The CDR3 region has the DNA TGTGCCAGCAGTTTATCGCTGACAACGGGTGGTCAGCCCCAGCATTTT. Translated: CASSLSLTTGGQPQHF.

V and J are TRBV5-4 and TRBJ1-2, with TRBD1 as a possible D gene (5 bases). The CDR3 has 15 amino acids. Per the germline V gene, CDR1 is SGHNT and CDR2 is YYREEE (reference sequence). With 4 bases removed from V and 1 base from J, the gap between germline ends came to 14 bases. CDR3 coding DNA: TGTGCCAGCAGCCCCCGGGCGGGGGTTAACTATGGCTACACCTTC. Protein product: CASSPRAGVNYGYTF.

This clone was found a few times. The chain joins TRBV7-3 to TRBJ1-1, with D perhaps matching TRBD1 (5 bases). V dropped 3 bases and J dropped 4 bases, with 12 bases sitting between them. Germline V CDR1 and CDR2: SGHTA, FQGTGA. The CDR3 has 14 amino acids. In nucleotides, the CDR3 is TGTGCCAGCAGCTTGAACGCGGGGGGCACTGAAGCTTTCTTT. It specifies CASSLNAGGTEAFF.

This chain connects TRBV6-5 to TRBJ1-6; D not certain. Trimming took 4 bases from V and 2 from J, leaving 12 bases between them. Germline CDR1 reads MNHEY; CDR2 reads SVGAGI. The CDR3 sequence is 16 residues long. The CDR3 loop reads CASSWGIGPYNSPLHF. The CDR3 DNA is TGTGCCAGCAGTTGGGGTATCGGGCCCTATAATTCACCCCTCCACTTT.

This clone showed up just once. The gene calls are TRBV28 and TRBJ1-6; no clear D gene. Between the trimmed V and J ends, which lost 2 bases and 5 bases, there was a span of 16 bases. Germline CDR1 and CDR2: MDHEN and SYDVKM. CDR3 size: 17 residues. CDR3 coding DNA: TGTGCCAGCAGTTTACCCGCCGTGGACGGGGATAATTCACCCCTCCACTTT. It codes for CASSLPAVDGDNSPLHF.

CDR3 in DNA: TGTGCCAGTAGCGGGTTGAGCACAGATACGCAGTATTTT. It translates to CASSGLSTDTQYF. The chain uses TRBV2 and TRBJ2-3; 7 nucleotides align to TRBD2. Germline V lookup: CDR1 SNHLY, CDR2 FYNNEI. V lost 9 bases, J lost 0 bases, and 3 bases stayed unmatched. This CDR3 contains 13 residues.

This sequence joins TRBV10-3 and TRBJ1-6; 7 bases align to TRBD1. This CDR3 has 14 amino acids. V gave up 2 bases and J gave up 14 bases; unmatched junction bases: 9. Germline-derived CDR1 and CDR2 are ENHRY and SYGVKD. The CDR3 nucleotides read TGTGCCATCAGTGAGCAGGGGGGATTTGCGGCCCTCCACTTT. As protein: CAISEQGGFAALHF.

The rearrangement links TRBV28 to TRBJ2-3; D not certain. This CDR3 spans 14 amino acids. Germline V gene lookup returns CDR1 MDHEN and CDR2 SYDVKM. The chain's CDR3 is CALVLASSTDTQYF. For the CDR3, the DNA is TGTGCTCTAGTTTTGGCCTCTAGCACAGATACGCAGTATTTT.

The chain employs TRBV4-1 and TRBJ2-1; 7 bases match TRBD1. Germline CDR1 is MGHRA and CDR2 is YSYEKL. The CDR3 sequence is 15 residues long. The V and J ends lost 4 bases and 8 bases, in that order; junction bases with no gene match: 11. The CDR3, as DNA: TGCGCCAGCAGCCTCCGGGACAGAGGATTGGATGAGCAGTTCTTC. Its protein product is CASSLRDRGLDEQFF.

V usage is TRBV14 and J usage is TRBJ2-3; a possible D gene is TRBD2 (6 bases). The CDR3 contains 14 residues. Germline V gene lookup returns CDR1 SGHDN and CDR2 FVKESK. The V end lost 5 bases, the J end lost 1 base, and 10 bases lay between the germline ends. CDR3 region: CASSSSSGTDTQYF. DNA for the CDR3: TGTGCCAGCAGCTCCTCTAGCGGCACAGATACGCAGTATTTT.

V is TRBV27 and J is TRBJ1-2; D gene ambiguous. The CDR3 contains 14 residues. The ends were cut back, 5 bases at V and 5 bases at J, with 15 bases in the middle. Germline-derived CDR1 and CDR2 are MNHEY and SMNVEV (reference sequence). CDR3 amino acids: CASSPNLGWYGYTF. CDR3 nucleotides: TGTGCCAGCAGTCCCAACCTAGGATGGTATGGCTACACCTTC.

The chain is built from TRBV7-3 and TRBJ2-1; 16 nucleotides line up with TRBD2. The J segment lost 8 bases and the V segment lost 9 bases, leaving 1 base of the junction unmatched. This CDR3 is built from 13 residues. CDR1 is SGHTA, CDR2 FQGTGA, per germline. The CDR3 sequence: CASGTSGRDEQFF. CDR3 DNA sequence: TGTGCCAGTGGGACTAGCGGGAGGGATGAGCAGTTCTTC.

CDR3 in amino acids: CASSSRSGTGELFF. Written as DNA, the CDR3 is TGTGCCAGCAGCTCTAGATCGGGCACCGGGGAGCTGTTTTTT. The chain uses TRBV7-9 and TRBJ2-2, with D unresolved. The CDR3 loop spans 14 amino acids. The germline V and J ends were trimmed by 4 bases and 4 bases, with 10 bases remaining between them. Per germline, CDR1 SEHNR and CDR2 FQNEAQ (reference sequence).

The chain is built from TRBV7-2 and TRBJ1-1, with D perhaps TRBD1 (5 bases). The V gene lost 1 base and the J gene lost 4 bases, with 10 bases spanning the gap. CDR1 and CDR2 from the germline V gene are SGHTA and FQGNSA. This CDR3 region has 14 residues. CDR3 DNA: TGTGCCAGCAGCTTAGGGGGCGAAGGCACTGAAGCTTTCTTT. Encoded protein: CASSLGGEGTEAFF.

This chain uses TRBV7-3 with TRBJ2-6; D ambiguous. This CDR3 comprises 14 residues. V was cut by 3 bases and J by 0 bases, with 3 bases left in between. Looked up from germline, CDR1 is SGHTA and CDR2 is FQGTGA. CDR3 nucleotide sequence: TGTGCCAGCAGCTTTAGCTCTGGGGCCAACGTCCTGACTTTC. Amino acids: CASSFSSGANVLTF.

CDR3 nucleotide sequence: TGTGCCAGCAGCTTCCATGGCAATCAGCCCCAGCATTTT. Its protein is CASSFHGNQPQHF. The J gene is TRBJ1-5, the V gene TRBV9; D not resolved. Germline V lookup: CDR1 SGDLS, CDR2 YYNGEE. V lost 4 bases, J lost 2 bases, and 7 bases lay in between. The CDR3 is 13 residues long. The full variable domain, in which reference TRBV9 and TRBJ1-5 provide the parts outside the CDR3, is DSGVTQTPKHLITATGQRVTLRCSPRSGDLSVYWYQQSLDQGLQFLIQYYNGEERAKGNILERFSAQQFPDLHSELNLSSLELGDSALYFCASSFHGNQPQHFGDGTRLSIL.

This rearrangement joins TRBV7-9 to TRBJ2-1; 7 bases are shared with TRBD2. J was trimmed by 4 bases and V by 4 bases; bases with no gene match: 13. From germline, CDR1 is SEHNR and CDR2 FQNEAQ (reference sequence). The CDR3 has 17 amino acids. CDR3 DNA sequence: TGTGCCAGCAGCTCAAGGGTACTGGGGGGGGTATACAATGAGCAGTTCTTC. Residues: CASSSRVLGGVYNEQFF.

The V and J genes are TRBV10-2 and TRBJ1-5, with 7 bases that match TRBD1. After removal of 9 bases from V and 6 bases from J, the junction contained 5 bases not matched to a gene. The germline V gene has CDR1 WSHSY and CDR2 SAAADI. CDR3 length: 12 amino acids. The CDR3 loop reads CASRQGLQPQHF. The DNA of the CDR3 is TGCGCCAGTCGACAGGGTCTTCAGCCCCAGCATTTT.

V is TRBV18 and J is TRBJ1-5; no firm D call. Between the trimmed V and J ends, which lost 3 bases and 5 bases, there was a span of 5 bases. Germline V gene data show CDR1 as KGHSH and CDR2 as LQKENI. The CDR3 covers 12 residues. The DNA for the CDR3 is TGTGCCAGCTCACCGGGAGATCAGCCCCAGCATTTT. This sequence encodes CASSPGDQPQHF.

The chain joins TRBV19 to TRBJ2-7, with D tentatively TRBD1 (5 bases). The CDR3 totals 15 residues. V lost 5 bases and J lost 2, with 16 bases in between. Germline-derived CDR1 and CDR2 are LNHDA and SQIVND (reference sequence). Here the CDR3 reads CASSFDLGAPYEQYF. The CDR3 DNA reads TGTGCCAGTAGTTTCGACCTTGGGGCTCCCTACGAGCAGTACTTC.

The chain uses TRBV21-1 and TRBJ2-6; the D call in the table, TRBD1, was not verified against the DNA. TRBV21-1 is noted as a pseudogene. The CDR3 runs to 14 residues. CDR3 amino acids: CASSRPPGANVLTF. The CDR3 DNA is TGTGCCAGCAGCAGGCCCCCCGGGGCCAACGTCCTGACTTTC.

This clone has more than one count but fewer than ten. The CDR3 sequence: CASTTPPRDRETGYTF. The CDR3, as DNA: TGTGCCAGTACCACGCCGCCCCGGGACAGGGAGACTGGCTACACCTTC. The chain uses TRBV19 and TRBJ1-2; 9 nucleotides agree with TRBD1. The V and J ends lost 7 bases and 7 bases, in that order; junction bases with no gene match: 16. The CDR3 is 16 amino acids. Germline assignment: CDR1 LNHDA and CDR2 SQIVND (reference sequence).

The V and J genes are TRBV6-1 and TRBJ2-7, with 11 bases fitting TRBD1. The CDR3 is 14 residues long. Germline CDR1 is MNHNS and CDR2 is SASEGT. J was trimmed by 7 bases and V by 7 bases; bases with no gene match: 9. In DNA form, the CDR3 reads TGTGCCAGCACACCGGGACAGGGGGTTTTTGAGCAGTACTTC. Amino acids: CASTPGQGVFEQYF.

CDR3 bases: TGTGCCAGCAGCTTGGACGGGACCGACTCTGGAAACACCATATATTTT. It is translated as CASSLDGTDSGNTIYF. This rearrangement joins TRBV5-5 to TRBJ1-3; tentatively, D is TRBD1 (5 bases). The germline V and J ends were trimmed by 0 bases and 0 bases, with 10 bases remaining between them. CDR1 SGHKS and CDR2 YYEKEE come from the germline V gene (reference sequence). The CDR3 is 16 amino acids.

The CDR3 DNA sequence: TGCGCCAGCAGCTTGGAGCAGGGACTTTCCTACAATGAGCAGTTCTTC. Encoded protein: CASSLEQGLSYNEQFF. This chain connects TRBV5-1 to TRBJ2-1, with a tentative D call TRBD2 (6 bases). Germline V CDR1 and CDR2: SGHRS, YFSETQ. This CDR3 contains 16 residues. V lost 0 bases, J lost 1 base, and 11 bases lay in between.